Listed below are T cell receptor beta chains from one sample, sequenced in a study of ipilimumab plus nivolumab after autologous stem cell transplantation. Assay used: immunoSEQ multiplex PCR; TCRdb lists only in-frame clones, some missing. The profile shows under 20,000 clones, around 81% of them singletons. Sequencing was performed on PBMCs, taken in a trial of ipilimumab plus nivolumab as post-transplant consolidation. These receptors were taken from a male donor with diffuse large B-cell lymphoma. The CDR3 runs from the conserved cysteine through the conserved F or W. Fields, in order: J gene, clone size, V gene, D gene, CDR3 protein, CDR3 DNA. D genes are given only for firm matches. Clone size is stated in some rows and not others, as once, few, many or a class when expanded.

>TRBJ1-6|.|TRBV9|TRBD1
CASSVGDRGYNSPLHF
TGTGCCAGCAGCGTAGGGGACAGGGGCTATAATTCACCCCTCCACTTT
>TRBJ2-5|few|TRBV7-2|TRBD2
CASRRLAGAGETQYF
TGTGCCAGCAGGCGTCTAGCGGGGGCTGGGGAGACCCAGTACTTC
>TRBJ1-1|.|TRBV11-2|.
CASSSHIFEAFF
TGTGCCAGCAGCTCACACATTTTTGAAGCTTTCTTT
>TRBJ1-2|.|TRBV6-5|TRBD1
CASSLTGRDGYTF
TGTGCCAGCAGCCTGACAGGGCGGGATGGCTACACCTTC
>TRBJ1-1|.|TRBV19|.
CASSIDRGKGEAFF
TGTGCCAGTAGTATAGATCGGGGAAAAGGTGAAGCTTTCTTT
>TRBJ1-1|.|TRBV19|.
CASSTRTRRDTEAFF
TGTGCCAGTAGTACCCGGACGCGGCGCGACACTGAAGCTTTCTTT
>TRBJ1-4|.|TRBV5-1|.
CASSLGTDEKLFF
TGCGCCAGCAGCTTGGGGACAGACGAAAAACTGTTTTTT
>TRBJ2-3|.|TRBV9|TRBD1
CASSVSDRRLYTDTQYF
TGTGCCAGCAGCGTATCGGACAGGCGACTTTACACAGATACGCAGTATTTT
>TRBJ1-2|.|TRBV13|TRBD1
CASSYYRGGNGYTF
TGTGCCAGCAGCTATTACAGGGGGGGAAATGGCTACACCTTC
>TRBJ2-5|.|TRBV6-5|.
CASSYAPPVVAETQYF
TGTGCCAGCAGTTACGCGCCCCCCGTAGTGGCAGAGACCCAGTACTTC
>TRBJ1-2|.|TRBV19|.
CATWTGLNYGYTF
TGTGCCACCTGGACGGGACTGAACTATGGCTACACCTTC
>TRBJ1-2|few|TRBV7-8|TRBD1
CASSTGTGGTYGYTF
TGTGCCAGCAGCACCGGGACAGGGGGAACCTATGGCTACACCTTC
>TRBJ1-1|once|TRBV25-1|TRBD1
CASKADRGPRMNTEAFF
TGTGCCTCCAAGGCCGACAGGGGGCCAAGAATGAACACTGAAGCTTTCTTT
>TRBJ2-7|.|TRBV7-2|.
CASSSYPKHEQYF
TGTGCCAGCAGCTCCTATCCTAAGCACGAGCAGTACTTC
>TRBJ1-1|.|TRBV18|TRBD1
CASSPGTGEGSAFF
TGTGCCAGCTCACCGGGTACAGGGGAGGGGTCGGCTTTCTTT
>TRBJ2-2|once|TRBV7-6|TRBD2
CASSPGLAGATGELFF
TGTGCCAGCAGCCCGGGCCTAGCGGGGGCGACCGGGGAGCTGTTTTTT
>TRBJ1-3|.|TRBV5-6|TRBD1
CASSEPYSTGAGNTIYF
TGTGCCAGCAGCGAGCCCTATTCCACAGGGGCTGGAAACACCATATATTTT
>TRBJ2-1|.|TRBV4-3|.
CASSPTRLLNNEQFF
TGCGCCAGCAGCCCCACCCGACTCCTCAACAATGAGCAGTTCTTC
>TRBJ2-3|.|TRBV5-1|TRBD2
CASSGAGGLTDTQYF
TGCGCCAGCAGCGGGGCGGGGGGGCTTACAGATACGCAGTATTTT
>TRBJ2-3|.|TRBV7-2|TRBD2
CASSSMPAGGHTDTQYF
TGTGCCAGCAGCTCTATGCCAGCGGGGGGGCACACAGATACGCAGTATTTT
>TRBJ2-7|.|TRBV4-1|TRBD2
CASSQVIPRGALTYEQYF
TGCGCCAGCAGCCAAGTCATACCGCGGGGGGCTTTAACCTACGAGCAGTACTTC
>TRBJ1-1|.|TRBV5-5|.
CASSWTLRVDATEAFF
TGTGCCAGCAGCTGGACCCTGAGGGTGGACGCAACTGAAGCTTTCTTT
>TRBJ1-2|.|TRBV6-5|TRBD1
CASSYQGANGYTF
TGTGCCAGCAGTTACCAGGGGGCAAACGGCTACACCTTC
>TRBJ1-1|few|TRBV2|.
CASSSDLNTEAFF
TGTGCCAGCAGCTCAGATCTGAACACTGAAGCTTTCTTT
>TRBJ1-6|once|TRBV5-1|TRBD1
CASSLAAQGGTYNSPLHF
TGCGCCAGCAGCTTGGCCGCGCAGGGGGGAACCTATAATTCACCCCTCCACTTT
>TRBJ2-7|.|TRBV5-1|.
CASSSSSTRFHEQYF
TGCGCCAGCAGCTCGTCCAGTACAAGGTTCCACGAGCAGTACTTC
>TRBJ2-1|.|TRBV4-1|TRBD2
CASSRGLAGGSSYNEQFF
TGCGCCAGCAGCCGCGGGCTAGCGGGGGGGAGCTCCTACAATGAGCAGTTCTTC
>TRBJ1-1|.|TRBV6-4|.
CASSDRGESEAFF
TGTGCCAGCAGTGACCGAGGCGAGAGTGAAGCTTTCTTT
>TRBJ1-5|.|TRBV6-1|.
CASSHGGWGDQPQHF
TGTGCCAGTTCTCATGGGGGGTGGGGCGATCAGCCCCAGCATTTT
>TRBJ2-1|.|TRBV5-5|.
CASSLWDFNEQFF
TGTGCCAGCAGCTTATGGGACTTCAATGAGCAGTTCTTC
>TRBJ1-2|.|TRBV14|TRBD1
CASSHRQGDGYTF
TGTGCCAGCAGCCACCGACAGGGGGACGGCTACACCTTC
>TRBJ2-7|.|TRBV9|.
CASSDSHEQYF
TGTGCCAGCAGCGACAGCCACGAGCAGTACTTC
>TRBJ2-1|.|TRBV19|TRBD2
CASSTSAGGYNEQFF
TGTGCCAGTAGTACTTCAGCGGGGGGTTACAATGAGCAGTTCTTC
>TRBJ1-2|few|TRBV4-1|TRBD1
CASSHPQWTGDYTF
TGCGCCAGCAGCCACCCCCAATGGACAGGGGACTACACCTTC
>TRBJ2-7|few|TRBV5-5|TRBD1
CASSWDRTDSPPEQYF
TGTGCCAGCAGCTGGGACAGGACCGATTCCCCCCCCGAGCAGTACTTC
>TRBJ2-1|.|TRBV27|TRBD2
CASSLTGGYNEQFF
TGTGCCAGCAGTTTAACGGGGGGGTACAATGAGCAGTTCTTC
>TRBJ2-1|.|TRBV7-2|TRBD2
CASSVDSGVHEQFF
TGTGCCAGCAGCGTCGATAGCGGGGTGCACGAGCAGTTCTTC
>TRBJ2-7|.|TRBV11-2|.
CASSPTSGLLIHEQYF
TGTGCCAGCAGCCCGACCTCGGGGTTACTGATCCACGAGCAGTACTTC
>TRBJ1-4|.|TRBV29-1|.
CSVPNQGGEKLFF
TGCAGCGTCCCAAATCAGGGTGGTGAAAAACTGTTTTTT
>TRBJ2-3|few|TRBV6-5|.
CASSSVASTDTQYF
TGTGCCAGCAGTTCGGTGGCCAGCACAGATACGCAGTATTTT
>TRBJ2-7|.|TRBV4-1|.
CASSQGEEYNEQYF
TGCGCCAGCAGCCAGGGTGAGGAGTACAACGAGCAGTACTTC
>TRBJ1-5|.|TRBV18|.
CASSPSNSNQPQHF
TGTGCCAGCTCACCTTCCAATAGCAATCAGCCCCAGCATTTT
>TRBJ1-1|.|TRBV14|TRBD1
CASSQWVGQGVNTEAFF
TGTGCCAGCAGCCAATGGGTAGGACAGGGGGTGAACACTGAAGCTTTCTTT
>TRBJ1-4|.|TRBV4-2|.
CASSPRPGQSTNEKLFF
TGTGCCAGCAGCCCCCGCCCCGGACAGTCAACTAATGAAAAACTGTTTTTT
>TRBJ2-5|.|TRBV5-1|.
CASSFGSSQETQYF
TGCGCCAGCAGCTTTGGCTCCTCTCAAGAGACCCAGTACTTC
>TRBJ1-1|.|TRBV4-3|.
CASSQDLNRPNTEAFF
TGCGCCAGCAGCCAAGATCTCAACAGACCGAACACTGAAGCTTTCTTT
>TRBJ2-3|.|TRBV2|.
CASSPSTDTQYF
TGTGCCAGCAGCCCGTCTACAGATACGCAGTATTTT
>TRBJ1-2|.|TRBV10-3|TRBD1
CAIRRQGPGYTF
TGTGCCATCAGGCGACAGGGGCCTGGCTACACCTTC
>TRBJ2-3|.|TRBV14|.
CASSQDGPGLEF
TGTGCCAGCAGCCAAGATGGACCGGGACTCGAATTT
>TRBJ2-3|.|TRBV25-1|.
CASTPLRGTDTQYF
TGTGCCAGCACTCCGCTCCGGGGGACAGATACGCAGTATTTT
>TRBJ1-3|.|TRBV7-6|TRBD1
CASSARTGGKGNTIYF
TGTGCCAGCAGCGCCCGTACAGGGGGAAAAGGAAACACCATATATTTT
>TRBJ1-1|few|TRBV29-1|.
CSVEGTGNTEAFF
TGCAGCGTTGAGGGGACCGGGAACACTGAAGCTTTCTTT
>TRBJ2-3|few|TRBV5-8|.
CASPGTTSTDTQYF
TGTGCCAGTCCCGGGACAACGAGCACAGATACGCAGTATTTT
>TRBJ2-7|once|TRBV7-2|.
CASSLGSVPYEQYF
TGTGCCAGCAGCTTAGGGTCGGTGCCCTACGAGCAGTACTTC
>TRBJ1-2|.|TRBV4-3|.
CASSQEIDRNYGYTF
TGCGCCAGCAGCCAAGAGATAGACAGGAACTATGGCTACACCTTC
>TRBJ2-4|.|TRBV7-8|TRBD1
CASSSTGIRVAKNIQYF
TGTGCCAGCAGCTCGACAGGGATCAGGGTAGCCAAAAACATTCAGTACTTC
>TRBJ1-6|.|TRBV9|TRBD1
CASSADRGGSPLHF
TGTGCCAGCAGCGCAGACAGGGGTGGTTCACCCCTCCACTTT